The 20 T cell receptor beta chains given below trace back to one sample, sequenced in a study of blood T cell repertoires in COVID-19. Libraries were prepared by immunoSEQ multiplex PCR; TCRdb keeps only in-frame clonotypes and omits some of them. This table holds about 360,000 clones, about 86% found once. The source material was peripheral blood. The receptors derive from a man in his thirties or forties with active or convalescent COVID-19.

The chain recombines TRBV11-2 with TRBJ2-3; 8 bases line up with TRBD2. The length of the CDR3 is 15 residues. From germline, CDR1 is SGHAT and CDR2 FQNNGV. After removal of 2 bases from V and 5 bases from J, the junction contained 6 bases not matched to a gene. CDR3 sequence: CASSLTGGDIDTQYF. As DNA, the CDR3 is TGTGCCAGCAGCTTAACGGGGGGGGATATAGATACGCAGTATTTT.

This CDR3 is CASNRGLGEKLFF. The DNA of the CDR3 is TGTGCCAGCAATAGGGGGCTAGGGGAAAAACTGTTTTTT. V and J are TRBV12-3 or TRBV12-4 and TRBJ1-4, with 7 bases identical to TRBD1. CDR3 length: 13 residues. V shed 7 bases, J shed 8 bases, and the junction held 7 bases outside the gene matches.

DNA for the CDR3: TGTGCCAGCAGTGCTCCAGGTTCATATAGCAATCAGCCCCAGCATTTT. Translation: CASSAPGSYSNQPQHF. The genes are TRBV28 and TRBJ1-5; D remains unclear. The CDR3 runs to 16 residues. Looked up from germline, CDR1 is MDHEN and CDR2 is SYDVKM. Between the trimmed V and J ends, which lost 5 bases and 0 bases, there was a span of 14 bases.

This rearrangement joins TRBV5-1 to TRBJ1-4, with a tentative D call TRBD1 (5 bases). The CDR3 length is 13 residues. CDR1 is SGHRS and CDR2 is YFSETQ in the germline V gene. Trimming shortened V by 5 bases and J by 5 bases, and 10 bases separated the two germline ends. The CDR3 coding sequence is TGCGCCAGCAGGGGGACTGAGAATGAAAAACTGTTTTTT. Its protein product is CASRGTENEKLFF. The variable domain in full, with the rest retrieved from reference TRBV5-1 and TRBJ1-4, is KAGVTQTPRYLIKTRGQQVTLSCSPISGHRSVSWYQQTPGQGLQFLFEYFSETQRNKGNFPGRFSGRQFSNSRSEMNVSTLELGDSALYLCASRGTENEKLFFGSGTQLSVL.

The J gene is TRBJ2-7, the V gene TRBV7-2, with 7 bases lining up with TRBD2. V shed 3 bases, J shed 5 bases, and the junction held 7 bases outside the gene matches. In germline, CDR1 is SGHTA, CDR2 FQGNSA. This CDR3 contains 14 residues. CDR3 bases: TGTGCCAGCAGCTTTCTGCGGGAGATCCACGAGCAGTACTTC. The encoded protein is CASSFLREIHEQYF.

The gene calls are TRBV7-9 and TRBJ1-1; TRBD1 matches 7 bases. CDR3 length equals 16 residues. The J segment lost 5 bases and the V segment lost 1 base, leaving 10 bases of the junction unmatched. Per germline, CDR1 SEHNR and CDR2 FQNEAQ (reference sequence). The CDR3, as DNA: TGTGCCAGCAGCTTAGAAGGGGGCGCGGTAGATACTGAAGCTTTCTTT. As protein: CASSLEGGAVDTEAFF.

J is TRBJ2-1 and V is TRBV5-1; 7 bases are a match to TRBD2. The CDR3 loop spans 13 amino acids. CDR1 is SGHRS, CDR2 YFSETQ, per germline. Trimming took 0 bases from V and 9 from J; bases not matched to a gene: 3. This CDR3 is CASSLGTGGEQFF. The CDR3 coding sequence is TGCGCCAGCAGCTTGGGTACGGGAGGTGAGCAGTTCTTC.

This chain uses TRBV18 with TRBJ1-5, with TRBD1 identical over 7 bases. CDR1 is KGHSH, CDR2 LQKENI, per germline. The CDR3 has 15 amino acids. V was pared by 3 bases and J by 0 bases, with 2 bases of the junction left unmatched. CDR3 DNA sequence: TGTGCCAGCTCACCGGGACAGAATAGCAATCAGCCCCAGCATTTT. It yields the protein CASSPGQNSNQPQHF.

J is TRBJ1-3 and V is TRBV29-1; D remains ambiguous. Germline CDR1 is SQVTM and CDR2 is ANQGSEA. The CDR3 spans 14 residues. V was shortened by 2 bases and J by 4 bases, with 12 bases between the two germline ends. CDR3 nucleotides: TGCAGCGTTGAAATAGGTACTAGGGGAAACACCATATATTTT. It is translated as CSVEIGTRGNTIYF.

The chain combines TRBV13 with TRBJ1-3; D perhaps matches TRBD1 (5 bases). The CDR3 extends over 15 amino acids. The germline V gene has CDR1 PRHDT and CDR2 FYEKMQ (reference sequence). V dropped 0 bases and J dropped 4 bases, with 10 bases sitting between them. CDR3 residues: CASSLGRGHGNTIYF. The CDR3 DNA reads TGTGCCAGCAGCTTAGGTCGCGGACACGGAAACACCATATATTTT.

The rearrangement joins TRBV7-9 to TRBJ2-7; 10 positions agree with TRBD1. The CDR3 runs to 14 residues. Germline assignment: CDR1 SEHNR and CDR2 FQNEAQ (reference sequence). V shed 6 bases and J 6 bases; nucleotides not matched to a gene: 8. The CDR3 sequence: CASRSGQGGPEQYF. In DNA form, the CDR3 reads TGTGCCAGCAGATCTGGACAGGGGGGTCCCGAGCAGTACTTC. Complete variable domain (other parts from reference TRBV7-9 and TRBJ2-7): DTGVSQNPRHKITKRGQNVTFRCDPISEHNRLYWYRQTLGQGPEFLTYFQNEAQLEKSRLLSDRFSAERPKGSFSTLEIQRTEQGDSAMYLCASRSGQGGPEQYFGPGTRLTVT.

This clone has a handful of counts. The rearrangement links TRBV6-5 to TRBJ2-7; TRBD2 might be the D (5 bases). The V gene's germline CDR1 is MNHEY and CDR2 SVGAGI. This CDR3 comprises 12 residues. Between the trimmed V and J ends, which lost 6 bases and 5 bases, there was a span of 11 bases. The CDR3 bases are TGTGCCAGCAGCCCCAGCGGCCACGAGCAGTACTTC. Its translation: CASSPSGHEQYF.

The rearrangement links TRBV20-1 to TRBJ2-7; possible D gene TRBD1, 5 bases. This CDR3 is 11 amino acids long. The V end lost 5 bases, the J end lost 6 bases, and 11 bases lay between the germline ends. Looked up from germline, CDR1 is DFQATT and CDR2 is SNEGSKA (reference sequence). Here the CDR3 DNA reads TGCAGTGCTCCCCAAGGGGTCGAGCAGTACTTC. The encoded protein is CSAPQGVEQYF.

The count of this clone is one. The chain uses TRBV28 and TRBJ1-2; TRBD1 matches 9 bases. CDR1 and CDR2 (germline): MDHEN, SYDVKM. The length of the CDR3 is 14 residues. Trimming took 6 bases from V and 2 from J; bases not matched to a gene: 4. The DNA for the CDR3 is TGTGCCAGCAGGCTAGGACAGGGGAACTATGGCTACACCTTC. It specifies CASRLGQGNYGYTF.

This chain links TRBV2 with TRBJ2-6, with TRBD1 identical over 9 bases. In germline, CDR1 is SNHLY, CDR2 FYNNEI. Germline trimming cut 5 bases from V and 0 bases from J; bases unmatched to any gene: 5. The length of the CDR3 is 17 residues. CDR3 protein: CASSPGQGRSGANVLTF. The DNA of the CDR3 is TGTGCCAGCAGTCCGGGACAGGGCCGCTCTGGGGCCAACGTCCTGACTTTC.

J is TRBJ2-3 and V is TRBV7-8, with 14 bases fitting TRBD2. Germline V CDR1 and CDR2: SGHVS, FQNEAQ. CDR3 length: 16 residues. J was trimmed by 2 bases and V by 5 bases; bases with no gene match: 3. CDR3 in DNA: TGTGCCAGCAGCCTGGGACTAGCGGGAGCCACAGATACGCAGTATTTT. Residues: CASSLGLAGATDTQYF.

This chain joins TRBV25-1 and TRBJ1-2; D remains unclear. Trimming removed 6 bases at V and 7 bases at J, with 12 bases between. The CDR3 contains 12 residues. Germline CDR1 MGHDK, CDR2 SYGVNS. CDR3 loop: CASSFRSGGYTF. The CDR3 DNA follows: TGTGCCAGCAGCTTTCGGTCGGGTGGCTACACCTTC.

The chain links TRBV6-5 to TRBJ1-6; the match to TRBD1 covers 11 bases. The CDR3 spans 15 residues. V lost 7 bases, J lost 9 bases, and 8 bases stayed unmatched. Germline lookup yields CDR1 MNHEY and CDR2 SVGAGI. CDR3: CASTPDRGLGSPLHF. The CDR3 nucleotides are TGTGCCAGCACCCCGGACAGGGGGCTAGGTTCACCCCTCCACTTT.

The gene calls are TRBV2 and TRBJ2-2; TRBD2 might be the D (5 bases). The germline CDR1 and CDR2 sequences are SNHLY and FYNNEI. V shed 4 bases and J shed 5 bases, with 14 bases lying between them. The CDR3 consists of 15 residues. The CDR3: CASSVLRAWTGELFF. DNA of the CDR3: TGTGCCAGCAGTGTACTGAGGGCATGGACCGGGGAGCTGTTTTTT. The whole variable domain, filled in from reference TRBV2 and TRBJ2-2, reads EPEVTQTPSHQVTQMGQEVILRCVPISNHLYFYWYRQILGQKVEFLVSFYNNEISEKSEIFDDQFSVERPDGSNFTLKIRSTKLEDSAMYFCASSVLRAWTGELFFGEGSRLTVL.

The chain links TRBV19 to TRBJ2-3, with 10 bases aligning to TRBD2. CDR3 size: 15 residues. V lost 4 bases, J lost 6 bases, and 7 bases stayed unmatched. The V gene's germline CDR1 is LNHDA and CDR2 SQIVND (reference sequence). CDR3 DNA sequence: TGTGCCAGTAGTAACCCTAGCGGGGGAGCTGATACGCAGTATTTT. Residues: CASSNPSGGADTQYF.